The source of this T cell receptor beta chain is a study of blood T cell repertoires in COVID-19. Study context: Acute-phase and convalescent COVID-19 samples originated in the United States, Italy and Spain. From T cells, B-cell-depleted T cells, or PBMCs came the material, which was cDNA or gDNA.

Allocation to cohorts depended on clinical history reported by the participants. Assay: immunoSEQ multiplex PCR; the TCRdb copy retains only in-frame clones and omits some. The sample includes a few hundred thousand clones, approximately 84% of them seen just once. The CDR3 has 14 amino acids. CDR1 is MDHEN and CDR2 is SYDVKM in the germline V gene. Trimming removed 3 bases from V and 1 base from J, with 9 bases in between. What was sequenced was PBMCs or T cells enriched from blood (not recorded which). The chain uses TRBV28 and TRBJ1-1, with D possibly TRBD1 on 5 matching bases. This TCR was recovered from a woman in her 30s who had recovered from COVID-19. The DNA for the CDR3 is TGTGCCAGCAGTTTTGGGGGGTGGAACACTGAAGCTTTCTTT. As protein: CASSFGGWNTEAFF. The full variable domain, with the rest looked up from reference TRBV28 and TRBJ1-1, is DVKVTQSSRYLVKRTGEKVFLECVQDMDHENMFWYRQDPGLGLRLIYFSYDVKMKEKGDIPEGYSVSREKKERFSLILESASTNQTSMYLCASSFGGWNTEAFFGQGTRLTVV.